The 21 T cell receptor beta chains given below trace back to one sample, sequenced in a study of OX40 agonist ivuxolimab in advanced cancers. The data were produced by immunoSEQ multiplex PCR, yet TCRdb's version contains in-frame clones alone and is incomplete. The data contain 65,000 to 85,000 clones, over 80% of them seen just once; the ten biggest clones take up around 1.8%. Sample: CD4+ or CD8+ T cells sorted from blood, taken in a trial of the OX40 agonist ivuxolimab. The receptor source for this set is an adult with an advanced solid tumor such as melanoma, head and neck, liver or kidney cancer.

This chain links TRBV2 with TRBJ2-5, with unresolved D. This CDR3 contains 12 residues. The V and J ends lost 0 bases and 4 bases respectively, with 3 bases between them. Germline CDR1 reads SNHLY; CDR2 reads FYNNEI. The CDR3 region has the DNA TGTGCCAGCAGTGAAGCGGGAGAGACCCAGTACTTC. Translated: CASSEAGETQYF.

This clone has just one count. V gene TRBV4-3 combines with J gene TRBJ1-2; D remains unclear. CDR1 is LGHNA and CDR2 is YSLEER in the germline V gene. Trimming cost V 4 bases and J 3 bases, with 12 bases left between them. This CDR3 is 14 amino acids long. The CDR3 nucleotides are TGCGCCAGCAGCCGAGAGCAGGACGACTATGGCTACACCTTC. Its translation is CASSREQDDYGYTF.

The CDR3 reads CASSQERTAGGRYEQYF. The CDR3 bases are TGTGCCAGCAGCCAAGAAAGGACGGCGGGAGGGCGGTACGAGCAGTACTTC. This chain uses TRBV14 with TRBJ2-7; 9 nucleotides line up with TRBD2. Looked up from germline, CDR1 is SGHDN and CDR2 is FVKESK. Trimming cost V 0 bases and J 4 bases; bases outside gene matches: 10. The CDR3 extends over 17 amino acids.

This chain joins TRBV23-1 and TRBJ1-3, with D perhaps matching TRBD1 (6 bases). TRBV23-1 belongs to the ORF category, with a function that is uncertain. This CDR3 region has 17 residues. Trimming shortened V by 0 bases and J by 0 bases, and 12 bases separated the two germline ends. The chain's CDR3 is CASSQSQGLRSGNTIYF. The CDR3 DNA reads TGCGCCAGCAGTCAATCGCAGGGGCTCCGCTCTGGAAACACCATATATTTT.

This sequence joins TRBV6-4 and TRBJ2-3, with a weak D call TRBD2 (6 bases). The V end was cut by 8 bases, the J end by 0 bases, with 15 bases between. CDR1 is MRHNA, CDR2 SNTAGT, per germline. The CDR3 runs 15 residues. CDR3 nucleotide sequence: TGTGCCAGCCCCCACCCGGCGGGGAGCACAGATACGCAGTATTTT. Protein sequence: CASPHPAGSTDTQYF.

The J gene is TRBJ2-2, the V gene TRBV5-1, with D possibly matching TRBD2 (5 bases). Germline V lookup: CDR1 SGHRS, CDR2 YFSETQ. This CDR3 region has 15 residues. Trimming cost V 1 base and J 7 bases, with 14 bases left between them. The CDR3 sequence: CASSLTPGSVGELFF. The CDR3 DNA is TGCGCCAGCAGCTTGACCCCGGGGTCGGTCGGGGAGCTGTTTTTT.

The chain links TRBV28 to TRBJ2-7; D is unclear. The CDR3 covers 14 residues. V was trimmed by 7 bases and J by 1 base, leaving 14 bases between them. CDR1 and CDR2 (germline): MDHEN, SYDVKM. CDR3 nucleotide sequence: TGTGCCAGCAAAAAGGTTGAGCCTTCCTACGAGCAGTACTTC. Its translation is CASKKVEPSYEQYF.

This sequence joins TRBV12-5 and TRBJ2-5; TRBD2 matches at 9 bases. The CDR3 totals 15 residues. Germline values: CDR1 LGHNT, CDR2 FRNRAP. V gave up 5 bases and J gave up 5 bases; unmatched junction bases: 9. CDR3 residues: CASGPGASGGETQYF. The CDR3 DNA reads TGTGCTAGTGGTCCCGGAGCCAGCGGGGGGGAGACCCAGTACTTC.

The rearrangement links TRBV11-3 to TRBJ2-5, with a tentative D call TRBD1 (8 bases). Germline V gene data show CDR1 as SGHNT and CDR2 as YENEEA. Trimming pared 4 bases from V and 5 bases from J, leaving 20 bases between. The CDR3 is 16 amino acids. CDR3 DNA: TGTGCCAGCAGCTCGGGGGGACCAGGGGGCGGTGAGACCCAGTACTTC. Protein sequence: CASSSGGPGGGETQYF. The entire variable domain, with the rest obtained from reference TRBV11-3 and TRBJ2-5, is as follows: EAGVVQSPRYKIIEKKQPVAFWCNPISGHNTLYWYLQNLGQGPELLIRYENEEAVDDSQLPKDRFSAERLKGVDSTLKIQPAELGDSAVYLCASSSGGPGGGETQYFGPGTRLLVL.

The CDR3 reads CASSQSGTSNTQYF. CDR3 sequence (DNA): TGTGCCAGCAGCCAGAGCGGGACTAGCAATACGCAGTATTTT. The V and J genes are TRBV4-2 and TRBJ2-3; 9 nucleotides match TRBD2. CDR1 and CDR2 (germline): LGHNA, YNFKEQ. The V and J ends lost 3 bases and 7 bases, in that order; junction bases with no gene match: 5. The CDR3 is 14 amino acids.

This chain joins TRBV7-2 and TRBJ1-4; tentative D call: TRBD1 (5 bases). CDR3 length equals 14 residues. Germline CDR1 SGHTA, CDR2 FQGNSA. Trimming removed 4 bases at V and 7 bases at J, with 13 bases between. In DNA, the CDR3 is TGTGCCAGCAGCTCTCCAGGAGGGGCTGAAAAACTGTTTTTT. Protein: CASSSPGGAEKLFF.

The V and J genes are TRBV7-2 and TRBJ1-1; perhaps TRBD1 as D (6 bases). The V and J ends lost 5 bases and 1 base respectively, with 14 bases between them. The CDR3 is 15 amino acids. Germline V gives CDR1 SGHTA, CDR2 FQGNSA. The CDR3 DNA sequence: TGTGCCAGCAGCCTTATGGGGGCCTCGAACACTGAAGCTTTCTTT. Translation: CASSLMGASNTEAFF.

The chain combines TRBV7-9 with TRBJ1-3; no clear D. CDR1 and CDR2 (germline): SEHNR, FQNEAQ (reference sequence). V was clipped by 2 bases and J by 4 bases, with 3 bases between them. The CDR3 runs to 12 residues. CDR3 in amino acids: CASSLPGNTIYF. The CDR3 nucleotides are TGTGCCAGCAGCTTACCCGGAAACACCATATATTTT.

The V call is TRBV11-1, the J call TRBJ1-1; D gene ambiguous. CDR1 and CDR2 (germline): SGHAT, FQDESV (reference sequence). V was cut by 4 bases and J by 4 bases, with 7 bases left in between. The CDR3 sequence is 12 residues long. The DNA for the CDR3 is TGTGCCAGCAGCTACGGAACCACTGAAGCTTTCTTT. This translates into CASSYGTTEAFF. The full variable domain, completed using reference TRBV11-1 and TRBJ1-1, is EAEVAQSPRYKITEKSQAVAFWCDPISGHATLYWYRQILGQGPELLVQFQDESVVDDSQLPKDRFSAERLKGVDSTLKIQPAELGDSAMYLCASSYGTTEAFFGQGTRLTVV.

The CDR3 protein is CASSRDTFQYEQYF. The CDR3 coding sequence is TGTGCCAGCAGCCGGGACACATTCCAATACGAGCAGTACTTC. The rearrangement uses TRBV5-4 and TRBJ2-7; a weak D match, TRBD1 (6 bases). V gave up 4 bases and J gave up 4 bases, with 15 bases separating them. The CDR3 is 14 residues long. Germline CDR1 and CDR2: SGHNT and YYREEE (reference sequence).

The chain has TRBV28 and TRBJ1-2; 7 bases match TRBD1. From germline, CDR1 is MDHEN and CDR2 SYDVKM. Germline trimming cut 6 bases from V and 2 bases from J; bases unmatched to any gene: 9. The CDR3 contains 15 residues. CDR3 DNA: TGTGCCAGCAGGTCCCGGGACAGAGAGAACTATGGCTACACCTTC. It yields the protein CASRSRDRENYGYTF.

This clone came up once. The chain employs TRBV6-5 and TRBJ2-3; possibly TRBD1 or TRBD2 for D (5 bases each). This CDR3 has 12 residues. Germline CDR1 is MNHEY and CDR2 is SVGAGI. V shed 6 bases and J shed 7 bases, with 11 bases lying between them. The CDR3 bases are TGTGCCAGCAGAAGAGGGACCTATACGCAGTATTTT. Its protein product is CASRRGTYTQYF.

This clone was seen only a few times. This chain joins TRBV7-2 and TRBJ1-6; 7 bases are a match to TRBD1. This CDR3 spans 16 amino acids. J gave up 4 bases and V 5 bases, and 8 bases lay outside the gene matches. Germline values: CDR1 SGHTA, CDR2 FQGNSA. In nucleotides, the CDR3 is TGTGCCAGCAGCCAAGAAGGGGGCGCTTATAATTCACCCCTCCACTTT. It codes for CASSQEGGAYNSPLHF.

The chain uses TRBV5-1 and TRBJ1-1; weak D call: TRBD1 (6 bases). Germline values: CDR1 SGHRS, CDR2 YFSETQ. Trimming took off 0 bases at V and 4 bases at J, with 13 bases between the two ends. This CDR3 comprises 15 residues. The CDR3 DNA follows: TGCGCCAGCAGCTTGGCCGGGGGCCTGGCCACTGAAGCTTTCTTT. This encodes CASSLAGGLATEAFF. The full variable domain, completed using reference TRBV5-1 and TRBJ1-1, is KAGVTQTPRYLIKTRGQQVTLSCSPISGHRSVSWYQQTPGQGLQFLFEYFSETQRNKGNFPGRFSGRQFSNSRSEMNVSTLELGDSALYLCASSLAGGLATEAFFGQGTRLTVV.

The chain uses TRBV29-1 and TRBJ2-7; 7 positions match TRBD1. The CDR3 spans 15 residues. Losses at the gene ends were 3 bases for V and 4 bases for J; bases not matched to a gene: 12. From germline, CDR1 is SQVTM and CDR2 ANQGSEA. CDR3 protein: CSVELPGGKTYEQYF. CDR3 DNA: TGCAGCGTTGAGTTGCCAGGGGGTAAAACTTACGAGCAGTACTTC.

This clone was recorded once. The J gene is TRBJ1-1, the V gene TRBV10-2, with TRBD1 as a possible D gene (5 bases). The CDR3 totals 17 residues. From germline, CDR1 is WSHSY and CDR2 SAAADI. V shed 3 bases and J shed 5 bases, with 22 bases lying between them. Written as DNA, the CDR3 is TGCGCCAGCAGTGACCTTACCCCCGGGGGTAAGAGAACTGAAGCTTTCTTT. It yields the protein CASSDLTPGGKRTEAFF.